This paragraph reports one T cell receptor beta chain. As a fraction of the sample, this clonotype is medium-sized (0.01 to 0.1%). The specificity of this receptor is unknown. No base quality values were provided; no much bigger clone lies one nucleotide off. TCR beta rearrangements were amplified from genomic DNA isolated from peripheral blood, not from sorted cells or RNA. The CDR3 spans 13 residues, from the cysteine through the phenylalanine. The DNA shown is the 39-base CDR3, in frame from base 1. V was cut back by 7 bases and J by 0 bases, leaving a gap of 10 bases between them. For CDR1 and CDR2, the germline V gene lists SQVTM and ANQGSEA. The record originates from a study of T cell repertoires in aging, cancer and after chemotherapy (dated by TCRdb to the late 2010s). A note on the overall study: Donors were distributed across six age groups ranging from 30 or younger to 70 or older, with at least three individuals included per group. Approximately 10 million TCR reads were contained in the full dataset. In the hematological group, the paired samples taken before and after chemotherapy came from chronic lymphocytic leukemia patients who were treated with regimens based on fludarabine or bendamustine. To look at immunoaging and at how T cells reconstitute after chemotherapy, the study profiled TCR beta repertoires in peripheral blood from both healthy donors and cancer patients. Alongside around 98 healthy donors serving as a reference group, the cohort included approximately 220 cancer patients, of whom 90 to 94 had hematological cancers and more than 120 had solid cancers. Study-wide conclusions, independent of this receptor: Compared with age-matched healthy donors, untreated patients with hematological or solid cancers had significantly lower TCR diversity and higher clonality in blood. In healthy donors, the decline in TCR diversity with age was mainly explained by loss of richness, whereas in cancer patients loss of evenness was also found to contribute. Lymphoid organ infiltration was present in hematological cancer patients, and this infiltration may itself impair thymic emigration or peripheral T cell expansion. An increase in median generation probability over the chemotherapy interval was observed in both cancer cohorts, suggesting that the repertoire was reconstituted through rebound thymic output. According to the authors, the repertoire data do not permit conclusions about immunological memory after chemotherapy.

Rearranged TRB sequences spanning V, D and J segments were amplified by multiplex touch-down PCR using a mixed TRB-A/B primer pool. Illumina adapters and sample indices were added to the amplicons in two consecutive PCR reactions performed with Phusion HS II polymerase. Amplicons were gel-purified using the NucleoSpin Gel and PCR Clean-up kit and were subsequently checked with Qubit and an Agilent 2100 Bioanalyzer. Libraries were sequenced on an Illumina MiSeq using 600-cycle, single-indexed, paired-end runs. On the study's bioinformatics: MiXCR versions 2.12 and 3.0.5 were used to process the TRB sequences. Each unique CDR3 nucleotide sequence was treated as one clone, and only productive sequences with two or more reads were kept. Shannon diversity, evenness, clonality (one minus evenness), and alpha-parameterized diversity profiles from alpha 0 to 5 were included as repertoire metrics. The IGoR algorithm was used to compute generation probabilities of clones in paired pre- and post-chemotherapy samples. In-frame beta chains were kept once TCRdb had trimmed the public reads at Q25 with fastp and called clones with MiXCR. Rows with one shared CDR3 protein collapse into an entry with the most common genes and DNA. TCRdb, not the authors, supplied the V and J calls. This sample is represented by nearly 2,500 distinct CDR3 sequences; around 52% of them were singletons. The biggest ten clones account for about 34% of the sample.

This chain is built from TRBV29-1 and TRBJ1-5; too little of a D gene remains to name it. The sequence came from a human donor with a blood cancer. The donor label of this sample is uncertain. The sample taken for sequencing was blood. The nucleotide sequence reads TGCAGCGCCCCGGGGTATAGCAATCAGCCCCAGCATTTT. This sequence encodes CSAPGYSNQPQHF.